These 25 T cell receptor beta chains originate from one sample sequenced in a study of blood T cells in healthy people across ages. PCR was performed a second time for about 6 to 12 cycles using a sample-barcoded 5' primer and a J-beta primer mix. Using its own MiXCR run on the 5' RACE reads, TCRdb lists one record per CDR3 protein. The table lists some 670,000 distinct CDR3 sequences, more than 45% of them singletons. The material sequenced was blood. Every receptor here comes from a woman of 80 years or more in good health.

This clonotype was found a few times. J is TRBJ2-7 and V is TRBV13; no clear D gene. V was pared by 5 bases and J by 0 bases, with 8 bases between. The germline V gene encodes CDR1 PRHDT and CDR2 FYEKMQ (reference sequence). The CDR3 covers 13 residues. The CDR3 DNA is TGTGCCAGCAGCCCCTCCTTCTCCTACGAGCAGTACTTC. Protein: CASSPSFSYEQYF. Using reference TRBV13 and TRBJ2-7 for the parts outside the CDR3, the full variable domain is AAGVIQSPRHLIKEKRETATLKCYPIPRHDTVYWYQQGPGQDPQFLISFYEKMQSDKGSIPDRFSAQQFSDYHSELNMSSLELGDSALYFCASSPSFSYEQYFGPGTRLTVT.

The V and J genes are TRBV29-1 and TRBJ2-5; TRBD1 or TRBD2 may be the D gene (6 bases each). The V gene's germline CDR1 is SQVTM and CDR2 ANQGSEA. The CDR3 loop spans 11 amino acids. V dropped 7 bases and J dropped 11 bases, with 17 bases sitting between them. CDR3 amino acids: CSGLLRGEQYF. The CDR3, as DNA: TGCAGCGGCCTCCTGAGGGGGGAGCAGTACTTC.

This clonotype was detected a few times. This chain connects TRBV18 to TRBJ1-1, with no clear D. V lost 3 bases to trimming and J lost 5 bases, with 10 bases between them. The CDR3 is 13 amino acids. CDR1 and CDR2 from the germline V gene are KGHSH and LQKENI. The CDR3 sequence: CASSPAGKTEAFF. The CDR3 coding sequence is TGTGCCAGCTCACCCGCGGGGAAAACTGAAGCTTTCTTT.

The rearrangement uses TRBV27 and TRBJ2-7, with a possible D match to TRBD1 (6 bases). Germline V gives CDR1 MNHEY, CDR2 SMNVEV (reference sequence). The V end was cut by 4 bases, the J end by 1 base, with 14 bases between. The CDR3 has 15 amino acids. The CDR3 reads CASSSDSRGSYEQYF. In nucleotides, the CDR3 is TGTGCCAGCAGTTCGGACAGTCGGGGATCCTACGAGCAGTACTTC.

The chain is built from TRBV20-1 and TRBJ2-1, with 10 nucleotides matching TRBD2. Looked up from germline, CDR1 is DFQATT and CDR2 is SNEGSKA (reference sequence). This CDR3 has 15 amino acids. V shed 3 bases and J 8 bases; nucleotides not matched to a gene: 10. CDR3: CSARKREGSGDEQFF. CDR3 sequence (DNA): TGCAGTGCTAGGAAGCGGGAGGGTTCGGGCGATGAGCAGTTCTTC.

About this clonotype itself: Since a much larger clone is just one base distant, this may be a read error. J is TRBJ1-2 and V is TRBV28, with D possibly TRBD1 on 6 matching bases. Germline V CDR1 and CDR2: MDHEN, SYDVKM. The V and J ends lost 11 bases and 2 bases respectively, with 15 bases between them. This CDR3 is 13 amino acids long. CDR3 in amino acids: CAGGALQNYGYTF. For the CDR3, the DNA is TGTGCCGGGGGGGCGCTTCAGAACTATGGCTACACCTTC.

The chain links TRBV5-1 to TRBJ2-7, with 8 bases that match TRBD2. The CDR3 loop spans 15 amino acids. The trim removed 2 bases at V and 7 bases at J, leaving 11 bases unmatched. Germline CDR1 is SGHRS and CDR2 is YFSETQ. This chain's CDR3 is CASSFGPGGPNEQYF. CDR3 coding DNA: TGCGCCAGCAGCTTTGGGCCGGGAGGGCCTAATGAGCAGTACTTC.

This chain links TRBV20-1 with TRBJ2-5; 7 positions agree with TRBD1. Looked up from germline, CDR1 is DFQATT and CDR2 is SNEGSKA (reference sequence). CDR3 size: 15 residues. Trimming took 4 bases from V and 1 from J; bases not matched to a gene: 9. CDR3: CSAISRDSSQETQYF. The DNA of the CDR3 is TGCAGTGCTATAAGCCGGGACAGCAGCCAAGAGACCCAGTACTTC.

The V gene is TRBV7-9, the J gene TRBJ2-3, with D hard to call. The germline V gene encodes CDR1 SEHNR and CDR2 FQNEAQ (reference sequence). The CDR3 sequence is 16 residues long. V lost 1 base to trimming and J lost 0 bases, with 11 bases between them. The CDR3 region is CASSLGAARSTDTQYF. Here the CDR3 DNA reads TGTGCCAGCAGCTTAGGTGCGGCAAGAAGCACAGATACGCAGTATTTT. Filled out from reference TRBV7-9 and TRBJ2-3, the complete variable domain reads DTGVSQNPRHKITKRGQNVTFRCDPISEHNRLYWYRQTLGQGPEFLTYFQNEAQLEKSRLLSDRFSAERPKGSFSTLEIQRTEQGDSAMYLCASSLGAARSTDTQYFGPGTRLTVL.

This chain joins TRBV20-1 and TRBJ2-7, with a weak D call TRBD2 (6 bases). CDR1 is DFQATT, CDR2 SNEGSKA, per germline (reference sequence). The CDR3 sequence is 13 residues long. Trimming pared 6 bases from V and 3 bases from J, leaving 15 bases between. The CDR3 DNA is TGCAGTGCCGGAGGGGTCGAGAGCTACGAGCAGTACTTC. Translated: CSAGGVESYEQYF.

This chain uses TRBV29-1 with TRBJ2-4; no clear D gene. The J call could be wrong; TRBJ2-7 is a better fit for the DNA end. Germline CDR1 is SQVTM and CDR2 is ANQGSEA. The CDR3 totals 13 residues. The CDR3 here is CSVENGLGYEQYF. CDR3 nucleotides: TGCAGCGTTGAAAATGGCTTAGGCTACGAGCAGTACTTC.

This clonotype showed up many times. The chain uses TRBV28 and TRBJ1-4; the match to TRBD1 covers 7 bases. Trimming cost V 5 bases and J 8 bases; bases outside gene matches: 5. Germline lookup yields CDR1 MDHEN and CDR2 SYDVKM. CDR3 length equals 13 residues. Here the CDR3 DNA reads TGTGCCAGCAGTGACAGGGTTGACGAAAAACTGTTTTTT. This sequence encodes CASSDRVDEKLFF.

J is TRBJ1-4 and V is TRBV9; 7 bases align to TRBD1. The J segment lost 3 bases and the V segment lost 7 bases, leaving 6 bases of the junction unmatched. The CDR3 totals 14 residues. Germline V lookup: CDR1 SGDLS, CDR2 YYNGEE. CDR3: CASAPGGPNEKLFF. CDR3 DNA sequence: TGTGCCAGCGCACCAGGGGGACCTAATGAAAAACTGTTTTTT. Full variable domain (missing parts from reference TRBV9 and TRBJ1-4): DSGVTQTPKHLITATGQRVTLRCSPRSGDLSVYWYQQSLDQGLQFLIQYYNGEERAKGNILERFSAQQFPDLHSELNLSSLELGDSALYFCASAPGGPNEKLFFGSGTQLSVL.

The CDR3 region is CSARDSGGAQGFGKLFF. In DNA, the CDR3 is TGCAGTGCTAGAGATTCGGGGGGTGCTCAGGGCTTCGGAAAACTGTTTTTT. The V gene is TRBV20-1, the J gene TRBJ1-4, with D perhaps TRBD1 (5 bases). The CDR3 length is 17 residues. CDR1 DFQATT and CDR2 SNEGSKA come from the germline V gene (reference sequence). The ends were cut back, 0 bases at V and 10 bases at J, with 24 bases in the middle.

The chain links TRBV12-3 or TRBV12-4 to TRBJ2-1; possibly TRBD2 for D (6 bases). Trimming removed 7 bases at V and 0 bases at J, with 13 bases between. CDR3 length equals 15 residues. CDR3 DNA sequence: TGTGCCAGCACTTTGAGCGGGCACTCCTACAATGAGCAGTTCTTC. Translation: CASTLSGHSYNEQFF.

Worth noting for this clonotype: Possible read error: a much larger clone is one base away. The chain has TRBV9 and TRBJ1-2; D ambiguous. This CDR3 is 15 amino acids long. Trimming pared 0 bases from V and 0 bases from J, leaving 9 bases between. Germline V gives CDR1 SGDLS, CDR2 YYNGEE. The CDR3 sequence: CASSVDATSNYGYTF. CDR3 in DNA: TGTGCCAGCAGCGTAGATGCGACGTCTAACTATGGCTACACCTTC.

Points on this clonotype: This may be a read error: a much more frequent sequence differs by one nucleotide. The chain links TRBV7-9 to TRBJ2-5; D unclear. This CDR3 has 13 residues. Germline-derived CDR1 and CDR2 are SEHNR and FQNEAQ (reference sequence). Deletions cut 5 bases from V and 11 bases from J, with 18 bases between. The CDR3 sequence: CASSPRTINEQYF. The CDR3 DNA is TGTGCCAGCAGCCCCCGAACGATCAATGAGCAGTACTTC.

This clonotype was seen once. The chain employs TRBV7-9 and TRBJ2-4; 13 bases fit TRBD2. The CDR3 runs to 18 residues. The V gene's germline CDR1 is SEHNR and CDR2 FQNEAQ (reference sequence). Germline trimming cut 4 bases from V and 7 bases from J; bases unmatched to any gene: 13. The CDR3 loop is CASSWSTGTSGVGNIQYF. CDR3 sequence (DNA): TGTGCCAGCAGCTGGAGCACCGGGACTAGCGGGGTAGGGAACATTCAGTACTTC.

There are a few counts of this clonotype. The chain combines TRBV29-1 with TRBJ2-1; D unclear. The ends were cut back, 4 bases at V and 9 bases at J, with 10 bases in the middle. Germline CDR1 is SQVTM and CDR2 is ANQGSEA. The CDR3 is 11 amino acids. CDR3 sequence: CSVAEVSEQFF. In nucleotides, the CDR3 is TGCAGCGTTGCGGAAGTATCTGAGCAGTTCTTC.

The rearrangement joins TRBV20-1 to TRBJ1-2; no definite D call. CDR3 length equals 13 residues. V lost 5 bases and J 3 bases, leaving 13 bases between the germline ends. Germline-derived CDR1 and CDR2 are DFQATT and SNEGSKA (reference sequence). CDR3 coding DNA: TGCAGTGCTGGGCAGTGGTCGGACTATGGCTACACCTTC. Translating it yields CSAGQWSDYGYTF.

V and J are TRBV5-6 and TRBJ2-2; the D is unclear. Germline loops: CDR1 SGHDT, CDR2 YYEEEE. This CDR3 comprises 14 residues. V was shortened by 2 bases and J by 0 bases, with 5 bases between the two germline ends. In DNA form, the CDR3 reads TGTGCCAGCAGCTTTTGGGCGAACACCGGGGAGCTGTTTTTT. It specifies CASSFWANTGELFF.

The chain is built from TRBV20-1 and TRBJ2-7; 7 bases align to TRBD1. After removal of 6 bases from V and 2 bases from J, the junction contained 10 bases not matched to a gene. The CDR3 is 14 amino acids. Germline-derived CDR1 and CDR2 are DFQATT and SNEGSKA (reference sequence). The DNA for the CDR3 is TGCAGTGCCCCGGTACAGGGGCGGACCTACGAGCAGTACTTC. It is translated as CSAPVQGRTYEQYF.

This clonotype was recorded at least ten times. The rearrangement joins TRBV2 to TRBJ1-2, with 7 bases matching TRBD1. With V trimmed by 10 bases and J by 4 bases, 9 bases remained unmatched. Germline assignment: CDR1 SNHLY and CDR2 FYNNEI. CDR3 length: 13 amino acids. The DNA of the CDR3 is TGTGCCACCGAGAGGGGGCCCCTCTATGGCTACACCTTC. Amino acids: CATERGPLYGYTF.

The chain couples TRBV5-1 to TRBJ2-5, with D unclear. The end of the DNA aligns better with TRBJ2-4, so the J call may be wrong. The CDR3 is 15 residues long. Germline V gene sequence: CDR1 SGHRS, CDR2 YFSETQ. CDR3 DNA: TGCGCCAGCAGCTTGACAGCAGCTTCCAAAAACATTCAGTACTTC. This translates into CASSLTAASKNIQYF.

This clonotype has just one count. This sequence joins TRBV5-1 and TRBJ2-3, with D possibly TRBD2 on 5 matching bases. There are 16 residues in the CDR3. Germline loops: CDR1 SGHRS, CDR2 YFSETQ. Trimming took 3 bases from V and 2 from J, leaving 16 bases between them. The CDR3 spells CASSSLAGRPTDTQYF. The CDR3 nucleotides read TGCGCCAGCAGCTCCTTGGCGGGCCGTCCCACAGATACGCAGTATTTT.